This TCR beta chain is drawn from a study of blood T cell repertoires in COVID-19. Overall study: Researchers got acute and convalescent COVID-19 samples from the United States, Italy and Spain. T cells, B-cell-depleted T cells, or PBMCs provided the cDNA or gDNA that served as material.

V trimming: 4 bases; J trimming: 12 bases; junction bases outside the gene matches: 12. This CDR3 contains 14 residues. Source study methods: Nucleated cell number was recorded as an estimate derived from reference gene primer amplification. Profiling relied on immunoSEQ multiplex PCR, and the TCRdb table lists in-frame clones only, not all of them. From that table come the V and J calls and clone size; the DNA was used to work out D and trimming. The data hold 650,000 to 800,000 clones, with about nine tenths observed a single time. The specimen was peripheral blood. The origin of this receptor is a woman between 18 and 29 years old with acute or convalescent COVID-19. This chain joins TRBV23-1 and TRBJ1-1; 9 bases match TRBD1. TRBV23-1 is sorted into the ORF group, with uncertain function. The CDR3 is CASSPGTGTGKTFF. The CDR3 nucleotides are TGCGCCAGCAGTCCCGGGACAGGGACAGGTAAAACTTTCTTT.